These T cell receptor beta chains were read from a single sample in a study of control samples from healthy donors and cancer patients. Some clones are missing from TCRdb's copy, which holds only in-frame ones; the method was immunoSEQ multiplex PCR. The sample has some 120,000 clones, 85% to 90% seen once. Sequences were obtained from blood. The receptors shown here come from an older woman in good health. Both conserved end residues are part of each CDR3. A D gene is named only where the DNA matches it firmly. Clone size is given for some rows only: seen once, a few or many times, or a class if the clone is expanded.

clone_size,v_call,j_call,d_call,cdr3_aa,cdr3_nt
-,TRBV7-2,TRBJ2-5,TRBD2,CASSPGGSGGETQYF,TGTGCCAGCAGCCCCGGGGGTAGCGGGGGGGAGACCCAGTACTTC
-,TRBV20-1,TRBJ2-1,-,CSASVGHQNNEQFF,TGCAGTGCTAGTGTGGGACACCAAAACAATGAGCAGTTCTTC
-,TRBV6-4,TRBJ1-3,-,CASSADGTSGNTIYF,TGTGCCAGCAGCGCGGACGGGACCTCTGGAAACACCATATATTTT
-,TRBV4-3,TRBJ1-2,-,CASSLEAKTHGGGYTF,TGCGCCAGCAGCCTAGAAGCCAAGACCCATGGAGGTGGCTACACCTTC
-,TRBV7-3,TRBJ2-3,-,CASSYRPRTDTQYF,TGTGCCAGCAGCTATAGGCCGCGCACAGATACGCAGTATTTT
-,TRBV10-1,TRBJ1-6,-,CASSPRAGDSPLHF,TGCGCCAGCAGCCCTAGGGCAGGGGATTCACCCCTCCACTTT
-,TRBV5-4,TRBJ2-4,-,CASSSPSAKNIQYF,TGTGCCAGCAGCTCTCCCAGCGCCAAAAACATTCAGTACTTC
once,TRBV7-3,TRBJ2-7,-,CASSLGAGPSYEQYF,TGTGCCAGCAGCTTAGGGGCAGGGCCCTCCTACGAGCAGTACTTC
-,TRBV9,TRBJ2-6,-,CASSIQGSGANVLTF,TGTGCCAGCAGCATACAGGGTTCTGGGGCCAACGTCCTGACTTTC
-,TRBV5-6,TRBJ2-5,-,CASSSPYQETQYF,TGTGCCAGCAGCTCCCCATACCAAGAGACCCAGTACTTC
-,TRBV6-1,TRBJ1-1,-,CASSEGDGLRNTEAFF,TGTGCCAGCAGTGAAGGGGACGGGCTTCGGAATACTGAAGCTTTCTTT
-,TRBV5-1,TRBJ2-3,TRBD1,CASTDATGTVSTDTQYF,TGCGCCAGCACCGATGCGACAGGGACGGTGAGCACAGATACGCAGTATTTT
-,TRBV24-1,TRBJ2-2,-,CATSDFGRQSGTGELFF,TGTGCCACCAGTGATTTTGGGAGGCAGAGTGGGACCGGGGAGCTGTTTTTT
-,TRBV2,TRBJ2-7,-,CASSELGGEQYF,TGTGCCAGCAGTGAGTTGGGTGGGGAGCAGTACTTC
-,TRBV9,TRBJ1-1,-,CASSVVGENTEAFF,TGTGCCAGCAGCGTAGTGGGGGAGAACACTGAAGCTTTCTTT
-,TRBV15,TRBJ2-7,TRBD1,CATSKDRDYEQYF,TGTGCCACCAGCAAAGACAGGGACTACGAGCAGTACTTC
-,TRBV14,TRBJ1-5,-,CASSQGPHQPQHF,TGTGCCAGCAGCCAAGGGCCCCATCAGCCCCAGCATTTT
-,TRBV4-3,TRBJ2-3,-,CASSPGGGQDSDTQYF,TGCGCCAGCAGCCCTGGGGGGGGGCAGGATTCAGATACGCAGTATTTT
-,TRBV12-3/TRBV12-4,TRBJ1-1,-,CASSSRGVSEAFF,TGTGCCAGCAGTTCCCGGGGAGTGTCTGAAGCTTTCTTT
-,TRBV18,TRBJ2-3,-,CASSPPMVDTQYF,TGTGCCAGCTCCCCGCCGATGGTCGATACGCAGTATTTT
-,TRBV6-2/TRBV6-3,TRBJ2-5,-,CASSGGHQETQYF,TGTGCCAGCAGCGGGGGGCACCAAGAGACCCAGTACTTC
-,TRBV11-2,TRBJ1-4,TRBD1,CASSQTGMGEKLFF,TGTGCCAGCAGCCAGACAGGGATGGGGGAAAAACTGTTTTTT
-,TRBV7-2,TRBJ1-6,-,CASSLGGISSYNSPLHF,TGTGCCAGCAGCTTAGGCGGTATAAGCTCCTATAATTCACCCCTCCACTTT
-,TRBV18,TRBJ1-2,TRBD1,CASSGGQGDLYGYTF,TGTGCCAGCTCGGGCGGACAGGGCGATTTATATGGCTACACCTTC
-,TRBV3-1/TRBV3-2,TRBJ2-1,TRBD1,CASNTGTGFGEQFF,TGTGCCAGCAATACCGGGACAGGCTTCGGTGAGCAGTTCTTC
-,TRBV14,TRBJ2-3,-,CASSQLESTDTQYF,TGTGCCAGCAGCCAACTGGAGAGCACAGATACGCAGTATTTT
-,TRBV3-1/TRBV3-2,TRBJ2-3,-,CASSYSIGRDTQYF,TGTGCCAGCAGCTACTCAATCGGGAGAGATACGCAGTATTTT
-,TRBV4-3,TRBJ2-2,TRBD2,CASSQGSLGSGVAGELFF,TGCGCCAGCAGCCAAGGGTCCCTTGGTAGCGGGGTAGCCGGGGAGCTGTTTTTT
-,TRBV25-1,TRBJ2-5,-,CASSPKGVRRETQYF,TGTGCCAGCAGTCCCAAGGGGGTACGGAGGGAGACCCAGTACTTC
-,TRBV11-2,TRBJ2-7,-,CASSGHGGRSYEQYF,TGTGCCAGCAGCGGACACGGGGGGCGGTCCTACGAGCAGTACTTC
few,TRBV4-3,TRBJ1-2,-,CASSQEEGYGYTF,TGCGCCAGCAGCCAAGAAGAGGGGTATGGCTACACCTTC
-,TRBV5-4,TRBJ2-5,-,CASSSRETQYF,TGTGCCAGCAGCTCTCGAGAGACCCAGTACTTC
-,TRBV12-1,TRBJ2-7,-,CASSFSSLGEQYF,TGTGCCAGCAGCTTTTCGTCGCTGGGTGAGCAGTACTTC
-,TRBV7-9,TRBJ2-7,-,CASSSLVPNYEQYF,TGTGCCAGCAGCTCACTGGTCCCCAACTACGAGCAGTACTTC
-,TRBV6-5,TRBJ1-5,-,CASILQGNQPQHF,TGTGCCAGCATTTTACAGGGCAATCAGCCCCAGCATTTT
once,TRBV19,TRBJ1-1,TRBD1,CARCSRGLVNTEAFF,TGTGCCAGATGTAGCAGGGGGCTTGTGAACACTGAAGCTTTCTTT
-,TRBV4-3,TRBJ2-7,TRBD1,CASSQAGTGGYEQYF,TGCGCCAGCAGCCAAGCCGGGACAGGGGGCTACGAGCAGTACTTC
-,TRBV24-1,TRBJ2-2,-,CATSGRTANTGELFF,TGTGCCACCAGTGGGCGGACCGCGAACACCGGGGAGCTGTTTTTT
-,TRBV2,TRBJ2-3,-,CASNSGTQYF,TGTGCCAGCAACTCTGGTACGCAGTATTTT
-,TRBV7-2,TRBJ2-2,-,CASSPSRDTGELFF,TGTGCCAGCAGCCCCAGTCGGGACACCGGGGAGCTGTTTTTT
once,TRBV3-1/TRBV3-2,TRBJ2-7,-,CASSQAATSSYEQYF,TGTGCCAGCAGCCAGGCAGCAACCTCGTCCTACGAGCAGTACTTC
-,TRBV5-1,TRBJ2-7,-,CASSEIGKSFFPYEQYF,TGCGCCAGCAGCGAAATAGGGAAGTCCTTTTTTCCCTACGAGCAGTACTTC
once,TRBV2,TRBJ2-2,-,CASSVGRGATGELFF,TGTGCCAGCAGTGTGGGTAGGGGGGCCACCGGGGAGCTGTTTTTT
-,TRBV4-3,TRBJ1-1,-,CASSLEGNTEAFF,TGCGCCAGCAGCCTAGAAGGGAACACTGAAGCTTTCTTT
-,TRBV5-1,TRBJ1-6,-,CASSLGGYSPLHF,TGCGCCAGCAGCCTGGGCGGGTATTCACCCCTCCACTTT
-,TRBV6-2/TRBV6-3,TRBJ2-4,-,CASSTPRDSIKYF,TGTGCCAGCAGTACCCCTAGGGACTCGATTAAGTACTTC
-,TRBV21-1,TRBJ1-5,-,CASSKESRGNQPQHF,TGTGCCAGCAGCAAAGAATCACGGGGCAATCAGCCCCAGCATTTT
-,TRBV3-1/TRBV3-2,TRBJ2-5,-,CASSLGAGEWETQYF,TGTGCCAGCAGCCTAGGAGCCGGGGAATGGGAGACCCAGTACTTC
few,TRBV10-3,TRBJ2-3,-,CAITQGHGTDTQYF,TGTGCCATCACTCAGGGACACGGCACAGATACGCAGTATTTT
-,TRBV6-4,TRBJ1-4,-,CARTESTNEKLFF,TGTGCCAGGACAGAATCAACTAATGAAAAACTGTTTTTT
-,TRBV27,TRBJ2-1,-,CASSLMSVTYNEQFF,TGTGCCAGCAGTTTAATGAGCGTTACCTACAATGAGCAGTTCTTC
-,TRBV5-1,TRBJ2-3,-,CASSLEAVVTADTQYF,TGCGCCAGCAGCTTGGAAGCGGTGGTCACAGCAGATACGCAGTATTTT
-,TRBV4-1,TRBJ1-5,-,CASSQGVGHQPQHF,TGCGCCAGCAGCCAAGGGGTGGGACATCAGCCCCAGCATTTT
-,TRBV27,TRBJ2-7,TRBD2,CASSPTGGSSYEQYF,TGTGCCAGCAGTCCTACTGGCGGGAGCTCCTACGAGCAGTACTTC
-,TRBV15,TRBJ2-3,TRBD2,CATSRGGGSTDTQYF,TGTGCCACCAGCAGAGGGGGGGGTAGCACAGATACGCAGTATTTT